This entry concerns a single TCR beta chain. The antigen is unknown. This record belongs to a study of cytomegalovirus exposure and HLA in healthy donors. The study, taken as a whole, reports: Listed as cytomegalovirus-associated were 150 to 200 TCR beta chains.

Sequencing was performed with immunoSEQ multiplex PCR; in TCRdb, only in-frame clones are kept and a portion is missing. The table records 190,000 or so clones, roughly 84% of them present only once. The sequence was obtained from a woman between 18 and 29 years old in good health and CMV-seropositive. The sequenced sample was PBMCs.

CDR3 sequence: CASSQRVSYEQYF. CDR3 bases: TGTGCCAGCAGCCAGCGGGTCTCCTACGAGCAGTACTTC. The chain has TRBV7-9 and TRBJ2-7, with a possible D match to TRBD2 (6 bases). The V gene's germline CDR1 is SEHNR and CDR2 FQNEAQ (reference sequence). V was trimmed by 5 bases and J by 0 bases, leaving 8 bases between them. The CDR3 is 13 residues long.